The T cell receptor (beta chain) under discussion was sequenced for a study of read filtering for tumor transcriptome and immune sequencing. Study-wide background: Patients were 17 male and approximately 14 female, mean age about 65 years, range 47 to 80. RNA-seq yielded only about 75 to 1,400 TCR reads, IR-seq about 4 to 10.27 million.

This clonotype was observed many times. A single base separates this from a much larger clone, so it may be a read error. This library used roughly 0.4 ug RNA and molecular barcoded adaptors spanning alpha/delta and beta/gamma chains. In TCRdb, the reads were re-called with MiXCR into one record per CDR3 protein. The sample contains more than 100,000 distinct CDR3 sequences, approximately 13% of which appear only once. The CDR3 totals 15 residues. The clonotype comes from a donor aged 40 or older with multiple myeloma. The chain links TRBV12-3 or TRBV12-4 to TRBJ2-1; 12 bases fit TRBD2. Sequenced: a population of CD138-negative cells sorted from bone marrow. CDR3 protein: CASRPTSGSIHEQSF. CDR3 DNA sequence: TGTGCCAGCAGGCCGACTAGCGGGAGCATCCATGAGCAGTCCTTC.